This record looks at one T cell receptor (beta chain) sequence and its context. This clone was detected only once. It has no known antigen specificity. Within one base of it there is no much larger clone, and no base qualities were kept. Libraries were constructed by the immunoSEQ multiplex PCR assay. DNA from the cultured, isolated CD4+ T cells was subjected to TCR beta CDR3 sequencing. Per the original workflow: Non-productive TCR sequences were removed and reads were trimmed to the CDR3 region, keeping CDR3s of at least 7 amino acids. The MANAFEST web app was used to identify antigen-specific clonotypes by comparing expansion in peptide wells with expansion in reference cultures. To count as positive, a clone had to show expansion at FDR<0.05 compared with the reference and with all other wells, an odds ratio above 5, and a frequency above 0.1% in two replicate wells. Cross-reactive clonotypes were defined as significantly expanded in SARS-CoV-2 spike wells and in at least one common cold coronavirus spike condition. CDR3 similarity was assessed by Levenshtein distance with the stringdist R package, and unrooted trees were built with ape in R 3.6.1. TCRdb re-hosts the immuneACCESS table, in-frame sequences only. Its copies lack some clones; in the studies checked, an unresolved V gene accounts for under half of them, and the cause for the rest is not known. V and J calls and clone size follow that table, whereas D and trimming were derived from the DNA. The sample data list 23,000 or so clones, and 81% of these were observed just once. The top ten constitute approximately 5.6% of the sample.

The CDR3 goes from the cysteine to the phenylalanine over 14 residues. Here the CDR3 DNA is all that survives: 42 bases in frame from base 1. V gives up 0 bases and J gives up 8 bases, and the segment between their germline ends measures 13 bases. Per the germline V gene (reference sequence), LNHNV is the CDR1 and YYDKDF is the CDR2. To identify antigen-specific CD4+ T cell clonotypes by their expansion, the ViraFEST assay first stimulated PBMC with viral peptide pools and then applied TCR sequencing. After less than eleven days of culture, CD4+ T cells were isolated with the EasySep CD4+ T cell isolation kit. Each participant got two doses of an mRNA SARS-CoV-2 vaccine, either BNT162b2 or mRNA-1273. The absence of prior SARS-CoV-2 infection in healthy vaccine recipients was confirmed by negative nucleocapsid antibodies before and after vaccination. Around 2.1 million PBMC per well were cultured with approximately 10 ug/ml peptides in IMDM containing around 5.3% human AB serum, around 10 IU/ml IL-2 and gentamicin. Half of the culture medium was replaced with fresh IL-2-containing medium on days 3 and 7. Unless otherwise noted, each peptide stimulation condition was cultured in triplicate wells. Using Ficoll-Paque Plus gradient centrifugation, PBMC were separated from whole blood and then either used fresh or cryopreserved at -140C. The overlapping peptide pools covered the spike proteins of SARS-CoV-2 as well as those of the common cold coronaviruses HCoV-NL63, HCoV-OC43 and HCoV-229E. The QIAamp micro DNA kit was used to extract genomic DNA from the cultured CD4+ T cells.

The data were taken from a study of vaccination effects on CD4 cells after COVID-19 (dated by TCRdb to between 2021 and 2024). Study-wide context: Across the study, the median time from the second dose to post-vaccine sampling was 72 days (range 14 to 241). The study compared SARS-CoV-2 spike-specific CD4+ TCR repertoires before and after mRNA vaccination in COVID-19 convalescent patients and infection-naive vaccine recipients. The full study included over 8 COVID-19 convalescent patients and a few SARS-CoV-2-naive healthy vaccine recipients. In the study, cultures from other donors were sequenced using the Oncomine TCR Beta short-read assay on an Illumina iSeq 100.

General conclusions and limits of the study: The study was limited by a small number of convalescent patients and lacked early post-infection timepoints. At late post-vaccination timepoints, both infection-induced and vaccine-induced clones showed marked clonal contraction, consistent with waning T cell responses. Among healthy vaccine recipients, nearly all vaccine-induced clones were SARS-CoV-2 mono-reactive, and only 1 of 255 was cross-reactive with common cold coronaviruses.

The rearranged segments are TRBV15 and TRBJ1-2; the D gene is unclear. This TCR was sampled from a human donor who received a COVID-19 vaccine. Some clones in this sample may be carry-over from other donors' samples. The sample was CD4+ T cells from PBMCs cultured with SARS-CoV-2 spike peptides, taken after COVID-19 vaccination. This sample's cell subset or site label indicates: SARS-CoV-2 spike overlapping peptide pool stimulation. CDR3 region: CATSRDRAVRGYTF. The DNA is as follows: TGTGCCACCAGCAGAGATAGGGCAGTGCGCGGCTACACCTTC.